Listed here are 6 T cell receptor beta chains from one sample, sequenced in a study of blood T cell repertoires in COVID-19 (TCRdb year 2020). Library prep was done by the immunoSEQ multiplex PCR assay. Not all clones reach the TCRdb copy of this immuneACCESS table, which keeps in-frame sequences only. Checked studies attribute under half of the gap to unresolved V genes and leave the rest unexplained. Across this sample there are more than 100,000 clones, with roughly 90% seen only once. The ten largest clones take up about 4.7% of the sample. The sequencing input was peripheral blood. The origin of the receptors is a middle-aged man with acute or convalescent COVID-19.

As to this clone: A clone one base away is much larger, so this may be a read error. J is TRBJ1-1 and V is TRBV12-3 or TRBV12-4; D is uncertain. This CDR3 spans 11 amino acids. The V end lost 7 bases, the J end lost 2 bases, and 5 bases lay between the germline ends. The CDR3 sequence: CASTLNTEAFF. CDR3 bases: TGTGCCAGCACCCTCAACACTGAAGCTTTCTTT.

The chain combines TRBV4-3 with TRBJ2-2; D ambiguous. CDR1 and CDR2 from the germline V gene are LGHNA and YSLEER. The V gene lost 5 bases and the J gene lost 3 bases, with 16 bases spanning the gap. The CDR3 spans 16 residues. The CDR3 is CASSGRQTPHTGELFF. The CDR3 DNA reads TGCGCCAGCAGCGGCCGACAAACCCCCCACACCGGGGAGCTGTTTTTT.

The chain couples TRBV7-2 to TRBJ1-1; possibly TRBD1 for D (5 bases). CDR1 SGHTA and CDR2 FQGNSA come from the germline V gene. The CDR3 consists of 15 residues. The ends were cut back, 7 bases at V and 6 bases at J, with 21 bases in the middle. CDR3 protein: CASTYHVAGWSEAFF. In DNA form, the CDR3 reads TGTGCCAGCACCTACCACGTGGCAGGGTGGTCTGAAGCTTTCTTT.

CDR3 residues: CASSLARGNEQFF. The CDR3 nucleotides read TGTGCCAGCAGCTTAGCGCGCGGTAATGAGCAGTTCTTC. The chain is built from TRBV7-6 and TRBJ2-1; D is ambiguous. V shed 0 bases and J shed 7 bases, with 7 bases lying between them. The CDR3 totals 13 residues. The germline CDR1 and CDR2 sequences are SGHVS and FNYEAQ.

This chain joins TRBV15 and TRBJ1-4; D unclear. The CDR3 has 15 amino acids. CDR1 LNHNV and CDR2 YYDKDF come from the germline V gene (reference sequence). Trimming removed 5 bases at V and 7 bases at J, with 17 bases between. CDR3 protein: CATSRPSGGGEKLFF. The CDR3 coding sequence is TGTGCCACCAGCCGCCCCTCGGGAGGCGGTGAAAAACTGTTTTTT.

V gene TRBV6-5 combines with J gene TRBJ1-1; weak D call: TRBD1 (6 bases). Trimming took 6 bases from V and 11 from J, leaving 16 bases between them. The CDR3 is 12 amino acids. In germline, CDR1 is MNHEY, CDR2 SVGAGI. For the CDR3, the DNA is TGTGCCAGCAGCCACACAGGGAGTAATGCTTTCTTT. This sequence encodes CASSHTGSNAFF.